Given below is one T cell receptor beta chain in context. CDR1 is LNHDA, CDR2 SQIVND, per germline (reference sequence). This CDR3 region has 15 residues. The V gene lost 5 bases and the J gene lost 4 bases, with 17 bases spanning the gap. This record comes from a study of technical replicates of blood from a handful of donors. Repertoires were generated with immunoSEQ multiplex PCR, while TCRdb's copy carries only in-frame clones and drops some. The profile shows around 13,000 clones, about 76% of them singletons. This TCR was recovered from a human donor in good health. The chain couples TRBV19 to TRBJ2-5, with D perhaps TRBD1 (6 bases). Source material: PBMCs. This chain's CDR3 is CASSGRGKSGETQYF. CDR3 DNA: TGTGCCAGTAGTGGTAGGGGGAAATCGGGAGAGACCCAGTACTTC.